This is a list of T cell receptor beta chains from one sample in a study of Graves' ophthalmopathy and Graves' hyperthyroidism. TCRdb reprocessed the multiplex PCR reads with MiXCR, giving one entry per CDR3 protein. The sample holds about 400,000 distinct CDR3 sequences, about a sixth seen once. The sample was peripheral blood. These receptors were obtained from a woman younger than 30 with Graves' ophthalmopathy. Both conserved end residues are part of each CDR3. Fields, in order: CDR3 length, V gene, D gene, clone size, J gene, CDR3 protein, CDR3 DNA. D genes are given only for firm matches. For some rows the clone size is stated as once, few or many, or as a class when expanded; others skip it.

16,TRBV6-2/TRBV6-3,.,many,TRBJ2-7,CASSYSRRAPGGGQYF,TGTGCCAGCAGTTACTCTCGGCGGGCCCCCGGTGGGGGGCAGTACTTC
15,TRBV30,.,many,TRBJ1-5,CAWSSMGQSNQPQHF,TGTGCCTGGAGCTCGATGGGACAAAGCAATCAGCCCCAGCATTTT
13,TRBV6-2/TRBV6-3,TRBD1,.,TRBJ1-1,CATKQGWRTEAFF,TGTGCCACCAAACAGGGGTGGAGGACTGAAGCTTTCTTT
18,TRBV5-1,.,.,TRBJ2-2,CASSPLGGGGKDTGELFF,TGCGCCAGCAGTCCCCTCGGTGGGGGCGGAAAGGACACCGGGGAGCTGTTTTTT
13,TRBV7-2,TRBD2,many,TRBJ2-5,CASSLSSGETQYF,TGTGCCAGCAGCTTATCTAGCGGCGAGACCCAGTACTTC
12,TRBV6-2/TRBV6-3,TRBD2,many,TRBJ2-7,CASSTASGGAYF,TGTGCCAGCAGTACAGCCTCGGGGGGTGCGTACTTC
13,TRBV28,TRBD1,many,TRBJ2-7,CASTRTGRYEQYF,TGTGCCAGCACCCGGACAGGGCGCTACGAGCAGTACTTC
14,TRBV6-2/TRBV6-3,.,many,TRBJ1-5,CASTPAIMNQPQHF,TGTGCCAGCACCCCCGCAATCATGAATCAGCCCCAGCATTTT
12,TRBV20-1,TRBD2,.,TRBJ2-7,CSGLAGAPEQYF,TGCAGTGGCTTAGCGGGAGCTCCCGAGCAGTACTTC
14,TRBV29-1,.,many,TRBJ1-5,CSVGPGGENQPQHF,TGCAGCGTTGGTCCAGGAGGTGAGAATCAGCCCCAGCATTTT
13,TRBV2,.,.,TRBJ1-2,CASSDRRNYGYTF,TGTGCCAGCAGTGACCGCAGAAACTATGGCTACACCTTC
11,TRBV7-9,.,many,TRBJ1-1,CASFGGIEAFF,TGTGCCAGCTTTGGGGGGATTGAAGCTTTCTTT
15,TRBV7-2,TRBD1,many,TRBJ2-2,CASSSGQGPTGELFF,TGTGCCAGCAGCTCAGGACAGGGTCCCACCGGGGAGCTGTTTTTT
17,TRBV20-1,.,once,TRBJ2-7,CSARNMEARSRRYEQYF,TGCAGTGCTAGAAATATGGAAGCAAGGTCCCGAAGGTACGAGCAGTACTTC
13,TRBV6-5,.,many,TRBJ2-7,CASSSRAPGEQYF,TGTGCCAGCAGCTCCAGGGCCCCAGGGGAGCAGTACTTC
13,TRBV7-2,.,many,TRBJ1-3,CASSLASGNTIYF,TGTGCCAGCAGCTTAGCATCAGGAAACACCATATATTTT
12,TRBV2,.,many,TRBJ1-2,CASSLNTGGYTF,TGTGCCAGCAGCTTGAATACGGGCGGCTACACCTTC
15,TRBV7-2,TRBD2,many,TRBJ2-7,CASSLTGGGNYEQYF,TGTGCCAGCAGCTTAACTGGGGGAGGGAACTACGAGCAGTACTTC
12,TRBV6-2/TRBV6-3,.,many,TRBJ2-5,CAREIDGETQYF,TGTGCCAGAGAGATAGATGGGGAGACCCAGTACTTC
13,TRBV7-6,.,many,TRBJ1-3,CASSSGQGNTIYF,TGTGCCAGCAGCTCAGGACAGGGAAACACCATATATTTT
14,TRBV12-3/TRBV12-4,.,few,TRBJ2-7,CASSSRDTHYEQYF,TGTGCCAGCAGTTCCAGGGACACACACTACGAGCAGTACTTC
17,TRBV11-2,.,many,TRBJ1-2,CASSSMTLTARSYGYTF,TGTGCCAGCAGCTCGATGACACTGACAGCCAGAAGCTATGGCTACACCTTC
13,TRBV6-1,TRBD1,many,TRBJ1-1,CASRSGQGGKAFF,TGTGCCAGCAGAAGCGGACAGGGGGGAAAAGCTTTCTTT
11,TRBV12-3/TRBV12-4,.,many,TRBJ1-1,CASSLTAEAFF,TGTGCCAGCAGTCTCACGGCTGAAGCTTTCTTT
16,TRBV7-2,TRBD1,.,TRBJ2-5,CASSLAQGQGMETQYF,TGTGCCAGCAGCTTAGCACAGGGACAGGGGATGGAGACCCAGTACTTC
12,TRBV29-1,.,many,TRBJ1-1,CSLRTANTEAFF,TGCAGCCTTCGGACGGCGAACACTGAAGCTTTCTTT
16,TRBV7-3,TRBD2,once,TRBJ2-5,CASSLSPSGTGETQYF,TGTGCCAGCAGCTTATCGCCTAGCGGGACGGGGGAGACCCAGTACTTC
17,TRBV12-3/TRBV12-4,.,many,TRBJ1-5,CASSRGTWGNSNQPQHF,TGTGCCAGCAGTAGGGGAACTTGGGGGAATAGCAATCAGCCCCAGCATTTT